Below, 10 T cell receptor beta chains from the same sample are listed, as sequenced in a study of blood T cells in healthy people across ages. Then a second PCR, running about 7 to 11 cycles, was carried out with a sample-barcoded 5' primer and a J-beta primer mix. TCRdb analysed the 5' RACE reads with MiXCR anew, one entry per CDR3 protein. Among about 1.6 million distinct CDR3 sequences listed, approximately 32% were seen once. The sample was blood. The receptors shown here come from a woman aged 25 to 45 in good health.

In its sample, this clonotype was seen once. The V call is TRBV5-1, the J call TRBJ1-1; D not certain. Germline loops: CDR1 SGHRS, CDR2 YFSETQ. Between the trimmed V and J ends, which lost 0 bases and 1 base, there was a span of 10 bases. The CDR3 totals 15 residues. The CDR3 sequence is CASSLDGSWNTEAFF. CDR3 in DNA: TGCGCCAGCAGCTTGGATGGGAGTTGGAACACTGAAGCTTTCTTT.

This chain links TRBV5-4 with TRBJ2-5; 10 bases are a match to TRBD1. This CDR3 region has 14 residues. V was clipped by 4 bases and J by 12 bases; unmatched bases: 12. Germline assignment: CDR1 SGHNT and CDR2 YYREEE (reference sequence). For the CDR3, the DNA is TGTGCCAGCAGCGGCCGGGACAGGGGCAAGGGGGAGTACTTC. It encodes CASSGRDRGKGEYF.

The chain has TRBV4-1 and TRBJ2-7; D is unresolved. The germline V gene encodes CDR1 MGHRA and CDR2 YSYEKL. Trimming removed 4 bases from V and 4 bases from J, with 20 bases in between. The CDR3 loop spans 16 amino acids. The CDR3 loop reads CASSPFTTIPRYEQYF. In DNA form, the CDR3 reads TGCGCCAGCAGCCCCTTCACGACGATCCCTAGGTACGAGCAGTACTTC.

The chain couples TRBV20-1 to TRBJ2-3; 8 bases are a match to TRBD2. In germline, CDR1 is DFQATT, CDR2 SNEGSKA (reference sequence). The ends lost 4 bases at V and 0 bases at J; junction bases unmatched: 6. This CDR3 spans 15 amino acids. The CDR3 DNA follows: TGCAGTGCTATCGTCCGCGGGGGGAGCACAGATACGCAGTATTTT. Translating it yields CSAIVRGGSTDTQYF.

J is TRBJ1-2 and V is TRBV28; 7 bases agree with TRBD1. Germline CDR1 reads MDHEN; CDR2 reads SYDVKM. V trimming: 5 bases; J trimming: 5 bases; junction bases outside the gene matches: 11. This CDR3 has 15 amino acids. The CDR3 nucleotides read TGTGCCAGCAGTAGGCACGGACAGGCGCGATATGGCTACACCTTC. This encodes CASSRHGQARYGYTF.

As DNA, the CDR3 is TGTGCCAGCAGCTTAATTTCCGGGACGGGAGAGACCCAGTACTTC. Translated: CASSLISGTGETQYF. The chain carries TRBV7-3 and TRBJ2-5; the D gene could be TRBD1 or TRBD2 (5 bases each). Trimming removed 1 base from V and 4 bases from J, with 13 bases in between. Germline CDR1 and CDR2: SGHTA and FQGTGA. The CDR3 loop spans 15 amino acids.

The chain joins TRBV2 to TRBJ2-7; possible D gene TRBD2, 6 bases. The CDR3 extends over 14 amino acids. Per the germline V gene, CDR1 is SNHLY and CDR2 is FYNNEI. Trimming took 7 bases from V and 3 from J, leaving 16 bases between them. CDR3 DNA: TGTGCCAGCATTAGGTCGGGACTTATCTACGAGCAGTACTTC. Protein product: CASIRSGLIYEQYF. Based on the CDR3 plus reference TRBV2 and TRBJ2-7, the full variable domain is EPEVTQTPSHQVTQMGQEVILRCVPISNHLYFYWYRQILGQKVEFLVSFYNNEISEKSEIFDDQFSVERPDGSNFTLKIRSTKLEDSAMYFCASIRSGLIYEQYFGPGTRLTVT.

The chain couples TRBV24-1 to TRBJ2-1; D remains unclear. V was cut by 4 bases and J by 4 bases, with 16 bases left in between. The germline gives CDR1 KGHDR, CDR2 SFDVKD. The length of the CDR3 is 16 residues. This CDR3 is CATSDRREATYNEQFF. The CDR3 region has the DNA TGTGCCACCAGTGACCGACGAGAAGCAACTTACAATGAGCAGTTCTTC.

This clonotype was observed a few times. This rearrangement joins TRBV7-2 to TRBJ2-1; D is unresolved. CDR1 and CDR2 from the germline V gene are SGHTA and FQGNSA. Trimming left V 6 bases short and J 3 bases short, with 15 bases between. The CDR3 has 15 amino acids. Here the CDR3 reads CASRPGGAGYNEQFF. The CDR3 DNA sequence: TGTGCCAGCAGGCCGGGTGGAGCTGGCTACAATGAGCAGTTCTTC.

This chain joins TRBV21-1 and TRBJ2-5; the table's D call TRBD1 went unverified against the DNA. TRBV21-1 is labeled a pseudogene. There are 21 residues in the CDR3. CDR3 in amino acids: CASSKGKAGQGGSIIQETQYF. Written as DNA, the CDR3 is TGTGCCAGCAGCAAAGGGAAGGCGGGACAGGGGGGTTCGATCATCCAAGAGACCCAGTACTTC.